The clone carrying this T cell receptor beta chain was picked up a small number of times. The data originate from a study of blood T cells in healthy people across ages. This CDR3 is 15 amino acids long. Germline V CDR1 and CDR2: MNHEY, SMNVEV (reference sequence). With 10 bases clipped from V and 7 bases from J, the junction kept 15 bases outside the gene matches. For the second PCR, which ran for 7 to 11 cycles, a sample-barcoded 5' primer and a J-beta primer mix were used. TCRdb ran MiXCR on the 5' RACE reads and lists one entry per CDR3 protein. In the table there are roughly 730,000 distinct CDR3 sequences, more than 50% of which are singletons.

The chain couples TRBV27 to TRBJ2-1; 8 nucleotides agree with TRBD1. The sequence came from a man aged 35 to 55 in good health. Sequenced input: blood. CDR3 loop: CATHSAGDRGNEQFF. In DNA, the CDR3 is TGTGCCACCCATTCCGCCGGCGACAGGGGTAATGAGCAGTTCTTC.